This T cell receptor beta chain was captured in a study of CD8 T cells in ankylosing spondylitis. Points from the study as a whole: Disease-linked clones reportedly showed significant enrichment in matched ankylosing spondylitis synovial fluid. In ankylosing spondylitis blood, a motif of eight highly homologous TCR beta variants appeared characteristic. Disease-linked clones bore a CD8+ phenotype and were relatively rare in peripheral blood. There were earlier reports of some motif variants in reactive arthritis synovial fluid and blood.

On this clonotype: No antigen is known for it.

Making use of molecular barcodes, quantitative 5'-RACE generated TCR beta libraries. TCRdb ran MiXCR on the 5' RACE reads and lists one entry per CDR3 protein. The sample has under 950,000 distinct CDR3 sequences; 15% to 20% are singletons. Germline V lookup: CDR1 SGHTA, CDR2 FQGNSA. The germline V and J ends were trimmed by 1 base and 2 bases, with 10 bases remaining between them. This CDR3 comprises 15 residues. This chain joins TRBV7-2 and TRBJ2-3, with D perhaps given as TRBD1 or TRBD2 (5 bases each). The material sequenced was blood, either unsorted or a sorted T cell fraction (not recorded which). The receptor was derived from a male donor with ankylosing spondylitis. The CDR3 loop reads CASSLDQGDTDTQYF. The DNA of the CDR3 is TGTGCCAGCAGCTTAGATCAGGGAGACACAGATACGCAGTATTTT.